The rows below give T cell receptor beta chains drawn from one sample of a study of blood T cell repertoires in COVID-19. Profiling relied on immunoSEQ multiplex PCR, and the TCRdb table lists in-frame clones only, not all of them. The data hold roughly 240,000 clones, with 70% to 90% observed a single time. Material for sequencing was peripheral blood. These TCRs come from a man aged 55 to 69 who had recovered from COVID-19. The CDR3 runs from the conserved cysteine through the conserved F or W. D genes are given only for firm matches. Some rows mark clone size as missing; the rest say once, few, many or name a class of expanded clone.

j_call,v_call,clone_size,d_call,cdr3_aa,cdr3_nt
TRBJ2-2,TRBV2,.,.,CASSEDRRGNGELFF,TGTGCCAGCAGTGAAGACCGCAGGGGTAACGGGGAGCTGTTTTTT
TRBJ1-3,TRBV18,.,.,CASSPKAVNGVLGGNTIYF,TGTGCCAGCTCACCAAAAGCGGTAAACGGCGTTTTGGGTGGAAACACCATATATTTT
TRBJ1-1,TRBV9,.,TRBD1,CASSGGQGDTEAFF,TGTGCCAGCAGCGGGGGACAGGGGGACACTGAAGCTTTCTTT
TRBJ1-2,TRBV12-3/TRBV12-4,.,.,CANREGPYGYTF,TGTGCCAACCGCGAGGGTCCCTATGGCTACACCTTC
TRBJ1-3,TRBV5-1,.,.,CASSLVGRGGTSGNTIYF,TGCGCCAGCAGCTTGGTAGGGCGCGGAGGGACCTCTGGAAACACCATATATTTT
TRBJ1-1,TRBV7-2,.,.,CASSPLRRGTEAFF,TGTGCCAGCAGCCCACTCCGGAGAGGAACTGAAGCTTTCTTT
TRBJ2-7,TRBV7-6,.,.,CASSLTQTSGYEQYF,TGTGCCAGCAGCCTTACCCAAACTTCGGGCTACGAGCAGTACTTC
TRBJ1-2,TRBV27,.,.,CASSLSAGNSYGYTF,TGTGCCAGCAGTTTAAGTGCAGGGAATTCCTATGGCTACACCTTC
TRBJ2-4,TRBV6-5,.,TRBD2,CASRVGLAVNIQYF,TGTGCCAGCAGAGTGGGACTAGCCGTAAACATTCAGTACTTC
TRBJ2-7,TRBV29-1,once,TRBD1,CATSTGIYEQYF,TGCGCCACCTCGACAGGGATCTACGAGCAGTACTTC
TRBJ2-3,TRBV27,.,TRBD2,CASRTYSGTDTQYF,TGTGCCAGCAGAACCTATAGCGGGACAGATACGCAGTATTTT
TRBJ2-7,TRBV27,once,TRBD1,CASSKPGQGAEQYF,TGTGCCAGCAGCAAACCGGGACAGGGGGCCGAGCAGTACTTC
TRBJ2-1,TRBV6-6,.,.,CASSRPSYGSSYNEQFF,TGTGCCAGCAGTCGGCCATCGTACGGGAGCTCCTACAATGAGCAGTTCTTC
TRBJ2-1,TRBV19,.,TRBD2,CASSPWTSGRRPGEQFF,TGTGCCAGTAGTCCCTGGACTAGCGGGAGAAGGCCCGGTGAGCAGTTCTTC
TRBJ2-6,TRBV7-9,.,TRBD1,CASSHRGAGANVLTF,TGTGCCAGCAGCCACAGGGGAGCCGGGGCCAACGTCCTGACTTTC